What follows are 10 T cell receptor beta chains derived from one specimen sequenced in a study of blood T cell repertoires in COVID-19. Assay used: immunoSEQ multiplex PCR; TCRdb lists only in-frame clones, some missing. There are about 310,000 clones in the sample; roughly 89% occur only once, and more than 0.85% lies in the top ten. Sequences were obtained from peripheral blood. The receptors come from a middle-aged woman with COVID-19, enrolled during active disease.

This chain joins TRBV18 and TRBJ2-7; D possibly corresponds to TRBD2 (6 bases). This CDR3 is built from 12 residues. V lost 5 bases to trimming and J lost 3 bases, with 8 bases between them. In germline, CDR1 is KGHSH, CDR2 LQKENI. The CDR3 sequence: CASSRLDYEQYF. CDR3 bases: TGTGCCAGCTCAAGACTAGACTACGAGCAGTACTTC.

This chain uses TRBV7-2 with TRBJ2-1; 8 bases agree with TRBD2. J lost 2 bases, V lost 7 bases, and 7 bases had no gene match. Germline CDR1 is SGHTA and CDR2 is FQGNSA. The CDR3 has 15 residues. Here the CDR3 reads CASTLGTRTYNEQFF. CDR3 DNA: TGTGCCAGCACCTTGGGGACTAGAACCTACAATGAGCAGTTCTTC.

The V and J genes are TRBV7-9 and TRBJ1-2, with TRBD1 matching 8 bases. Germline V gene lookup returns CDR1 SEHNR and CDR2 FQNEAQ (reference sequence). This CDR3 comprises 16 residues. V lost 3 bases and J lost 4; bases outside the gene matches: 10. CDR3 DNA sequence: TGTGCCAGCAGCTTCCAGGGGGCTGGGGATTTCTATGGCTACACCTTC. It is translated as CASSFQGAGDFYGYTF.

This clone was seen just once. CDR3 sequence: CATSSGLAGGPTQYF. CDR3 coding DNA: TGTGCCACCAGCTCGGGACTAGCGGGGGGGCCTACGCAGTATTTT. The rearrangement joins TRBV15 to TRBJ2-3; 16 bases line up with TRBD2. Trimming at V came to 5 bases and at J to 8 bases, leaving 4 bases not matched to a gene. The CDR3 runs to 15 residues. Germline lookup yields CDR1 LNHNV and CDR2 YYDKDF (reference sequence).

The chain links TRBV6-5 to TRBJ1-5, with a tentative D call TRBD1 (5 bases). Trimming stripped 6 bases from V and 6 bases from J, with 12 bases between. Germline CDR1 MNHEY, CDR2 SVGAGI. This CDR3 comprises 13 residues. CDR3: CASSDSRVQPQHF. CDR3 DNA: TGTGCCAGCAGCGATTCCAGGGTTCAGCCCCAGCATTTT.

J is TRBJ1-6 and V is TRBV5-6; TRBD1 matches at 11 bases. Unmatched junction bases numbered 5, after V lost 0 bases and J lost 9 bases. The CDR3 totals 16 residues. Germline values: CDR1 SGHDT, CDR2 YYEEEE. CDR3 sequence (DNA): TGTGCCAGCAGCTTGGGGGCCGGGACAGGGGGTTCACCCCTCCACTTT. It encodes CASSLGAGTGGSPLHF.

This chain joins TRBV7-9 and TRBJ1-2; D is undetermined. The CDR3 covers 15 residues. Germline CDR1 reads SEHNR; CDR2 reads FQNEAQ (reference sequence). V dropped 5 bases and J dropped 4 bases, with 17 bases sitting between them. In DNA, the CDR3 is TGTGCCAGCAGCCCTAGCCGTCCCGGGGTCTATGGCTACACCTTC. Its translation: CASSPSRPGVYGYTF.

The chain joins TRBV28 to TRBJ2-3; D may be TRBD2 (6 bases). The V and J ends lost 2 bases and 3 bases respectively, with 15 bases between them. CDR1 is MDHEN, CDR2 SYDVKM, per germline. The CDR3 covers 16 residues. The CDR3 reads CASSLKWREMTDTQYF. CDR3 DNA sequence: TGTGCCAGCAGTTTAAAATGGAGGGAGATGACAGATACGCAGTATTTT.

The chain recombines TRBV14 with TRBJ2-1; TRBD1 matches at 7 bases. With V trimmed by 1 base and J by 0 bases, 3 bases remained unmatched. Germline loops: CDR1 SGHDN, CDR2 FVKESK. This CDR3 has 16 residues. CDR3 in DNA: TGTGCCAGCAGCCAAGGGGCAGGGGGCTCCTACAATGAGCAGTTCTTC. Translation: CASSQGAGGSYNEQFF.

This clone was seen only once. The rearrangement joins TRBV29-1 to TRBJ2-7, with TRBD2 matching over 11 bases. Germline V CDR1 and CDR2: SQVTM, ANQGSEA. Trimming removed 7 bases from V and 7 bases from J; junction bases left unmatched: 15. This CDR3 contains 15 residues. CDR3 region: CSALAGGRLEGEQYF. The CDR3 DNA sequence: TGCAGCGCCTTAGCGGGAGGGCGTTTAGAGGGGGAGCAGTACTTC.